The 28 T cell receptor beta chains in this list originate from one sample, sequenced in a study of CD8 T cells in Susac syndrome. Random hexamers served to reverse transcribe roughly 0.5 to 1 ug RNA. TCRdb used MiXCR to reprocess the immunoSEQ multiplex PCR reads, holding one entry per CDR3 protein. The sample carries 300,000 to 350,000 distinct CDR3 sequences, approximately 90% recorded once. The specimen was CD4+ T cells from PBMCs. The source is a human donor with multiple sclerosis.

This clonotype was detected only once. This rearrangement joins TRBV6-5 to TRBJ2-1; weak D call: TRBD2 (5 bases). Trimming stripped 9 bases from V and 8 bases from J, with 17 bases between. Germline V gives CDR1 MNHEY, CDR2 SVGAGI. The CDR3 is 13 amino acids. CDR3 DNA: TGTGCCAGTTTCGCTCCTGGACTCGATGAGCAGTTCTTC. This translates into CASFAPGLDEQFF.

The rearrangement joins TRBV2 to TRBJ1-5; D remains ambiguous. Germline CDR1 reads SNHLY; CDR2 reads FYNNEI. The V end lost 4 bases, the J end lost 6 bases, and 10 bases lay between the germline ends. The CDR3 extends over 13 amino acids. The CDR3 nucleotides read TGTGCCAGCAGTGGGGCAAGAAGTCAGCCCCAGCATTTT. It translates to CASSGARSQPQHF.

This clonotype was seen a few times. For the CDR3, the DNA is TGTGCCAGCACCCCTACAGGGTATGGCTACACCTTC. Its protein is CASTPTGYGYTF. The chain carries TRBV7-2 and TRBJ1-2; D is perhaps TRBD1 (6 bases). The ends were cut back, 7 bases at V and 5 bases at J, with 11 bases in the middle. The CDR3 loop spans 12 amino acids. CDR1 SGHTA and CDR2 FQGNSA come from the germline V gene.

The chain employs TRBV2 and TRBJ2-7; the D gene is possibly TRBD1 (5 bases). CDR1 and CDR2 from the germline V gene are SNHLY and FYNNEI. Trimming removed 6 bases at V and 4 bases at J, with 16 bases between. This CDR3 is built from 14 residues. DNA of the CDR3: TGTGCCAGCAGAGGGGCCCTCGGATCTTACGAGCAGTACTTC. It yields the protein CASRGALGSYEQYF.

The rearrangement uses TRBV29-1 and TRBJ1-1; the D gene is possibly TRBD1 (5 bases). Per the germline V gene, CDR1 is SQVTM and CDR2 is ANQGSEA. V lost 5 bases and J lost 1, with 14 bases in between. The CDR3 contains 14 residues. The CDR3 nucleotides read TGCAGCGTTATCCTCGGGACCCCGAACACTGAAGCTTTCTTT. Amino acid sequence: CSVILGTPNTEAFF.

This rearrangement joins TRBV11-2 to TRBJ1-1, with TRBD1 as a possible D gene (5 bases). Germline CDR1 reads SGHAT; CDR2 reads FQNNGV. V lost 6 bases, J lost 0 bases, and 11 bases lay in between. This CDR3 spans 14 amino acids. The CDR3 DNA is TGTGCCAGCAGTAAGACAGATTTGAACACTGAAGCTTTCTTT. Its protein product is CASSKTDLNTEAFF.

The chain has TRBV24-1 and TRBJ1-3; possibly TRBD1 for D (5 bases). The germline gives CDR1 KGHDR, CDR2 SFDVKD. Trimming took 4 bases from V and 2 from J, leaving 8 bases between them. The CDR3 sequence is 14 residues long. In DNA, the CDR3 is TGTGCCACCAGTGAGAGGGGTACTGGAAACACCATATATTTT. This gives the protein CATSERGTGNTIYF.

The gene calls are TRBV4-1 and TRBJ1-1; D might be TRBD1 (6 bases). The CDR3 length is 16 residues. V was pared by 1 base and J by 3 bases, with 15 bases between. Germline V gene lookup returns CDR1 MGHRA and CDR2 YSYEKL. The CDR3 nucleotides read TGCGCCAGCAGCCAAGCGGTTCGGGGGCATGACACTGAAGCTTTCTTT. Protein product: CASSQAVRGHDTEAFF.

The rearrangement uses TRBV29-1 and TRBJ1-1; 7 bases agree with TRBD1. The CDR3 runs 13 residues. CDR1 is SQVTM and CDR2 is ANQGSEA in the germline V gene. The V segment lost 4 bases and the J segment 6 bases; nucleotides outside the gene matches: 8. The CDR3 DNA reads TGCAGCGTTGGGGGGGACAGCGGGGCTGAAGCTTTCTTT. Amino acid sequence: CSVGGDSGAEAFF.

The rearrangement joins TRBV30 to TRBJ1-1; D gene uncertain. The germline gives CDR1 GTSNPN, CDR2 SVGIG (reference sequence). V was cut by 2 bases and J by 1 base, with 8 bases left in between. The length of the CDR3 is 13 residues. Written as DNA, the CDR3 is TGTGCCTGGAGTACGACTAAGAACACTGAAGCTTTCTTT. It translates to CAWSTTKNTEAFF.

V and J are TRBV20-1 and TRBJ2-1; D uncertain. The CDR3 is made up of 11 amino acids. Germline loops: CDR1 DFQATT, CDR2 SNEGSKA (reference sequence). Trimming removed 4 bases from V and 9 bases from J, with 10 bases in between. The CDR3 here is CSATAITEQFF. The CDR3 nucleotides read TGCAGTGCTACCGCTATTACTGAGCAGTTCTTC.

This sequence joins TRBV3-1 and TRBJ2-1; 7 bases line up with TRBD1. V trimming: 4 bases; J trimming: 9 bases; junction bases outside the gene matches: 9. CDR1 and CDR2 from the germline V gene are LGHDT and YNNKEL (reference sequence). The CDR3 is made up of 14 amino acids. The chain's CDR3 is CASSPDRVKREQFF. The CDR3 DNA reads as TGTGCCAGCAGCCCCGACAGGGTAAAGCGTGAGCAGTTCTTC.

This clonotype was recorded only once. This chain connects TRBV29-1 to TRBJ2-7; 8 nucleotides line up with TRBD2. V lost 4 bases and J lost 7; bases outside the gene matches: 15. CDR1 is SQVTM and CDR2 is ANQGSEA in the germline V gene. This CDR3 spans 15 amino acids. CDR3 sequence: CSVAPDLRGVGEQYF. CDR3 sequence (DNA): TGCAGCGTTGCCCCCGACTTGCGGGGGGTCGGAGAGCAGTACTTC.

The rearrangement uses TRBV6-5 and TRBJ2-2; the match to TRBD2 covers 7 bases. The V gene end was trimmed by 6 bases and the J gene end by 4 bases; junction bases not matched to a gene: 5. Germline CDR1 is MNHEY and CDR2 is SVGAGI. The CDR3 consists of 14 residues. CDR3 coding DNA: TGTGCCAGCAGACGGGACTACCTCACCGGGGAGCTGTTTTTT. Translated: CASRRDYLTGELFF.

V usage is TRBV11-2 and J usage is TRBJ2-7; TRBD1 is a possible D gene (6 bases). V gave up 6 bases and J gave up 5 bases, with 14 bases separating them. This CDR3 region has 13 residues. Germline values: CDR1 SGHAT, CDR2 FQNNGV. As DNA, the CDR3 is TGTGCCAGCAGTCCAGGGGCGGTCAACGAGCAGTACTTC. Amino acids: CASSPGAVNEQYF.

This chain connects TRBV4-3 to TRBJ2-4; D unresolved. Trimming cost V 1 base and J 7 bases, with 14 bases left between them. The germline V gene has CDR1 LGHNA and CDR2 YSLEER. The CDR3 covers 15 residues. As DNA, the CDR3 is TGCGCCAGCAGCCAAGGACGAATCGGTGGGAACATTCAGTACTTC. Residues: CASSQGRIGGNIQYF.

This chain uses TRBV19 with TRBJ1-5, with a weak D call TRBD1 (5 bases). V lost 6 bases, J lost 7 bases, and 22 bases lay in between. The germline V gene encodes CDR1 LNHDA and CDR2 SQIVND (reference sequence). The CDR3 consists of 16 residues. CDR3 amino acids: CASRGEGGRVWQPQHF. The CDR3 bases are TGTGCCAGTAGGGGGGAGGGAGGTAGGGTCTGGCAGCCCCAGCATTTT.

V and J are TRBV28 and TRBJ2-5, with 9 bases fitting TRBD2. The ends lost 3 bases at V and 8 bases at J; junction bases unmatched: 16. CDR3 length equals 17 residues. Germline CDR1 is MDHEN and CDR2 is SYDVKM. CDR3 sequence reads: CASSFYRPSGLALTQYF. Written as DNA, the CDR3 is TGTGCCAGCAGTTTTTACCGCCCCTCGGGACTAGCTTTAACCCAGTACTTC.

The rearrangement links TRBV6-2 or TRBV6-3 to TRBJ2-2; a possible D gene is TRBD1 (6 bases). Trimming took 10 bases from V and 4 from J, leaving 19 bases between them. This CDR3 contains 15 residues. Germline-derived CDR1 and CDR2 are MNHEY and SVGEGT. CDR3 protein: CATSPRGNPTGELFF. The CDR3 bases are TGTGCCACCAGCCCTAGGGGGAATCCCACCGGGGAGCTGTTTTTT.

The rearrangement uses TRBV19 and TRBJ2-1, with unresolved D. This CDR3 has 13 amino acids. The germline V and J ends were trimmed by 6 bases and 7 bases, with 13 bases remaining between them. CDR1 and CDR2 (germline): LNHDA, SQIVND (reference sequence). The CDR3 sequence: CASRLQTTNEQFF. CDR3 DNA: TGTGCCAGTAGGCTACAGACAACGAATGAGCAGTTCTTC.

J is TRBJ2-2 and V is TRBV4-3; no clear D gene. Germline CDR1 reads LGHNA; CDR2 reads YSLEER. V gave up 0 bases and J gave up 4 bases, with 6 bases separating them. The CDR3 is 14 amino acids. CDR3 nucleotides: TGCGCCAGCAGCCAAGAAGGAGCCACCGGGGAGCTGTTTTTT. Its protein product is CASSQEGATGELFF.

The chain joins TRBV7-2 to TRBJ1-1; 7 bases are shared with TRBD1. Germline V gives CDR1 SGHTA, CDR2 FQGNSA. V lost 6 bases and J lost 1; bases outside the gene matches: 5. The CDR3 is 14 residues long. DNA of the CDR3: TGTGCCAGCAGTCTACAGGGGCAGAACACTGAAGCTTTCTTT. This sequence encodes CASSLQGQNTEAFF.

The V gene is TRBV5-6, the J gene TRBJ2-4, with 9 bases lining up with TRBD1. With 0 bases clipped from V and 6 bases from J, the junction kept 7 bases outside the gene matches. Germline CDR1 reads SGHDT; CDR2 reads YYEEEE. The CDR3 consists of 16 residues. The DNA for the CDR3 is TGTGCCAGCAGCTTGGTCGCAACAGGGGGCAGAAACATTCAGTACTTC. It yields the protein CASSLVATGGRNIQYF.

The chain links TRBV6-4 to TRBJ2-2, with D possibly matching TRBD1 (6 bases). The CDR3 extends over 14 amino acids. Germline CDR1 is MRHNA and CDR2 is SNTAGT. With 8 bases removed from V and 1 base from J, the gap between germline ends came to 11 bases. CDR3 DNA: TGTGCCAGCGGGTTGGACAGGAACACCGGGGAGCTGTTTTTT. It specifies CASGLDRNTGELFF.

V and J are TRBV19 and TRBJ2-2; D might be TRBD1 (6 bases). The CDR3 is 13 amino acids. CDR1 and CDR2 (germline): LNHDA, SQIVND (reference sequence). V was clipped by 8 bases and J by 6 bases, with 13 bases between them. The CDR3 spells CASGGRGSGELFF. The CDR3 coding sequence is TGTGCCAGTGGGGGCAGGGGTTCCGGGGAGCTGTTTTTT.

The chain carries TRBV20-1 and TRBJ1-5; 8 bases fit TRBD1. CDR3 length: 15 amino acids. Trimming removed 1 base from V and 5 bases from J; junction bases left unmatched: 7. Looked up from germline, CDR1 is DFQATT and CDR2 is SNEGSKA (reference sequence). This CDR3 is CSARVSGQGYQPQHF. As DNA, the CDR3 is TGCAGTGCTAGAGTTAGCGGACAGGGATATCAGCCCCAGCATTTT.

The V call is TRBV5-1, the J call TRBJ2-1; TRBD2 agrees at 10 bases. Trimming removed 2 bases from V and 7 bases from J; junction bases left unmatched: 3. The CDR3 extends over 14 amino acids. Germline V gene lookup returns CDR1 SGHRS and CDR2 YFSETQ. CDR3 protein: CASSFQREGNEQFF. DNA of the CDR3: TGCGCCAGCAGCTTTCAGCGGGAGGGAAATGAGCAGTTCTTC.

V is TRBV11-3 and J is TRBJ2-1, with a possible D match to TRBD2 (6 bases). Trimming pared 3 bases from V and 0 bases from J, leaving 9 bases between. There are 15 residues in the CDR3. Germline-derived CDR1 and CDR2 are SGHNT and YENEEA. Written as DNA, the CDR3 is TGTGCCAGCAGCTTTGGGGGGAGCTCCTACAATGAGCAGTTCTTC. Translated, it gives CASSFGGSSYNEQFF.